This T cell receptor beta chain was captured by sequencing in a study of cytomegalovirus exposure and HLA in healthy donors (dated by TCRdb to about 2017). The study in broad terms: According to an earlier analysis of 550 to 700 of the donors, about 179 million T cells yielded over 100 million unique TCR beta sequences and 250 to 350 Gb of sequence data. An early release covering roughly 640 HLA-typed donors comprised 250 to 350 gigabases of sequencing data and 65 million to 100 million unique TCR sequences. Of the roughly 400 genotyped donors, over 70% fell in the genetic ancestry cluster associated with self-reported Caucasian donors. The study aimed to test whether cataloging public T cell receptors could reveal signatures of past pathogen exposure. The study used immunosequencing to profile the T cell repertoires of several hundred subjects and linked those repertoires to cytomegalovirus serostatus. Besides the first cohort of roughly 640 subjects, a separate validation cohort made up of roughly 130 different subjects was used. To predict cytomegalovirus infection status, the study combined high-throughput TCR immunosequencing, statistical association of individual TCRs with disease status, and machine learning. A later analysis re-examined previously published TCR beta repertoires from hundreds of donors and added high-resolution HLA genotyping to investigate patterns of TCR occurrence. In the later analysis, no new phenotypic data were used to find candidate immune exposures; instead, reliance was placed on TCR beta sequences and their occurrence across donors. An earlier analysis of 500 to 750 of the donors applied high-throughput TCR beta sequencing to assess whether each TCR beta V gene segment acted as functional or pseudogenic. Donor age, sex, ethnicity and CMV serostatus were compiled alongside the repertoire data. Genome-wide SNP genotypes for about 55% of the roughly 670 donors were used in a later genetic analysis, which treated that subset as a discovery cohort. All discovery cohort repertoires had been generated using a single sequencing platform. Class I and class II HLA loci were covered by the typing at four-digit resolution. Typing coverage differed by locus: A, B, C, DRB1 and DQB1 were typed in roughly 620-640 donors, DQA1 in about 560, DPA1 in 600 to 610, and DPB1 in 450 to 480. Because of strong linkage in the cohort, 5 or 6 DR-DQ haplotypes were treated as single units for association and clustering. On average, around 200,000 unique TCR beta nucleotide sequences were sequenced per donor among roughly 430 genotyped donors of the cohort, with roughly 18% of those sequences being non-productive.

General findings and caveats noted by the study authors: A later analysis found that HLA-associated TCR beta chains were more clonally expanded and had lower generation probabilities than equally common non-associated chains. Presence/absence analyses assumed roughly uniform sequencing depth across donors, an assumption that may not hold. This cohort had only TCR beta chains sequenced, and the lack of alpha or paired-chain data limited which features could be detected. A cluster of highly shared sequence variants was judged likely to represent a technical artifact of the sequencing pipeline. The classifier was reported to diagnose cytomegalovirus status with high specificity and sensitivity in both the original cohort and the validation cohort. According to a later analysis, parvovirus B19, influenza, CMV and Epstein-Barr virus appeared linked to several top co-occurrence clusters. Assigning TCR associations to individual alleles was difficult when HLA alleles, especially DR and DQ, strongly co-occurred. A further reported finding was that TCR beta sequences accurately predicted the HLA-A and HLA-B alleles for most subjects in the first cohort. In a later genetic analysis, a missense DCLRE1C variant was associated with V-gene and J-gene trimming of TCR beta chains, and the association was replicated in an independent cohort. Most CMV-associated TCR beta chains appeared to be HLA-restricted in a later analysis, and the HLA associations seemed to be driven largely by CMV exposure. For the cohort, immune exposure information was limited to CMV serostatus. A few of the identified cytomegalovirus-associated TCR beta chains were confirmed in vitro to be specific for cytomegalovirus antigens. Linkage disequilibrium might explain the correlated functional status among segregating V segments, but an unknown experimental factor could not be ruled out. Because counts were too low, about 15 rarely observed V segments, including chromosome 9 orphons, were left out of the earlier analysis of roughly 600 of the donors. HLA typing was unavailable for some donors at each locus, so association tests used only the typed subset. According to a later genetic analysis, donors in an Asian-associated ancestry cluster had fewer N-insertions in productive TCRs than the approximately 670-donor mean. In a later analysis, the rate of TCR association differed among HLA loci, with DRB1 alleles having the most associated TCRs and HLA-C alleles having the fewest. Some IMGT-functional V segments, including TRBV6-2 and TRBV6-3, could not be distinguished by the 87-base-pair reads and were therefore excluded. A later analysis associated about 18,000 TCR beta sequences with specific HLA alleles at a false discovery rate of 0.05. Most TCR sequences were seen in very few donors, while some public TCRs were found in many individuals. In an earlier analysis of some 500 of the donors, most TCR beta V segments were observed in productive rearrangements about 90% or about 30% of the time, broadly matching IMGT annotations. According to the authors, the approach could potentially be generalized to other disease states and immunological phenotypes. In the study, approximately 160 TCR beta chains were listed as associated with cytomegalovirus.

For this clone: What antigen it recognizes has not been identified. No much larger clonotype is one base removed from it; base qualities were not supplied.

Preparation of the library involved the immunoSEQ multiplex PCR assay. For the multiplex PCR, a mixture combining 60 forward primers for TCR Vbeta segments and 13 reverse primers for TCR Jbeta segments was used. The CDR3 region of rearranged TCR beta genes was amplified from genomic DNA with a multiplex PCR assay. The amplified TCR beta libraries were sequenced on the Illumina HiSeq System as 87-base-pair reads. As for the original processing: Across the 700 or so repertoires, a later analysis counted around 80 million unique TCR beta chains, 9 million to 14 million of which were shared by at least two donors. Raw reads were error-corrected and collapsed into unique sequences with a nearest-neighbor algorithm that merged closely related sequences to remove PCR and sequencing errors. V, D and J gene segments were assigned by aligning CDR3 sequences to IMGT reference sequences. Each retained sequence needed at least a six-nucleotide match to both a V gene segment and a J gene segment. A rearrangement counted as productive if the CDR3 had no stop codons and remained in frame with V and J, and every other rearrangement counted as non-productive. CDR3 was defined according to IMGT convention as the region running from the second conserved V-encoded cysteine to the conserved J-encoded phenylalanine. The earlier analysis of about 620 of the donors excluded sequences that lacked an unambiguous match to a single V gene segment. In an earlier analysis of 450 to 700 of the donors, V segments were called functional above 56.7% productive rearrangements and were called segregating when the between-donor standard deviation exceeded 5%. A statistical classification framework was built to diagnose cytomegalovirus status from the catalog of TCR beta chain sequences. V and J gene assignment, in a later analysis, came from comparing TCR nucleotide sequences with IMGT/GENE-DB human TR gene sequences. The TCRdist pipeline was used in a later analysis to assign CDR3 sequences and most-parsimonious VDJ recombination scenarios. In a later analysis, each TCR beta chain was defined by its CDR3 amino acid sequence together with its V-gene family, and reads lacking a unique V-gene family were excluded. As a way to deal with suspected cross-contamination and a sequencing artifact, a later analysis dropped approximately 590 nucleotide sequences that were highly shared and had low generation probability. In a later analysis, a clonal expansion index was calculated for each public chain from normalized within-repertoire ranks of inferred template counts. A later analysis computed generation probabilities with a VDJ recombination model fitted to out-of-frame rearrangements, and checked the results against IGoR. In a later analysis, TCR-TCR, TCR-HLA and TCR-CMV co-occurrence was scored with hypergeometric tests, and a repertoire-size bias correction was applied to TCR pairs. To estimate false discovery rates, a later analysis permuted the HLA or CMV assignments 20 times. A later analysis grouped co-occurring TCRs with DBSCAN, adding TCRdist sequence similarity when clustering within HLA-allele-positive subsets. Repertoires with fewer than 30,000 or more than 120,000 public chains, plus five repertoires with anomalous nucleotide sharing, were excluded from co-occurrence clustering. The table was pulled from immuneACCESS by TCRdb, which kept in-frame rearrangements only. Such tables lose some clones; where checked, under half of the loss comes from unresolved V genes, and the rest has no known cause. D and trimming come from the DNA, and the V and J calls and clone size come from that table. This sample comprises roughly 52,000 clones, roughly 53% of them detected only once. Jointly, the top ten make up 12% of the sample.

The cohort was made up of roughly 670 healthy bone marrow donors. Cohort members were all nominally healthy when sampled, although unrecorded immune exposures were likely present. CMV serostatus was positive for 250 to 300 and negative for about half of the roughly 670 cohort members, and was not recorded for this donor. Every donor gave a peripheral blood sample, and the peripheral blood mononuclear cells from that sample were used for TCR beta sequencing. The Qiagen DNeasy Blood Extraction Kit was used to extract genomic DNA from the blood cell samples. For this chain, trimming is 5 bases at the V end and 4 bases at the J end, and the number of junction bases without a gene match is 14. CDR1 and CDR2 (LNHDA, SQIVND) derive from the germline V gene (reference sequence). The CDR3 has 17 amino acids, counting the end cysteine and phenylalanine. Of all the DNA, just the CDR3 is kept, 51 bases in frame from base 1.

This clonotype was obtained from a human donor in good health. The rearrangement joined TRBV19 to TRBJ2-5; TRBD1 aligns with 9 central bases. The specimen was PBMCs. The DNA reads TGTGCCAGTAGTCCCAAGGTGGGGACAGGGAGGGGAGAGACCCAGTACTTC. It encodes CASSPKVGTGRGETQYF.